This TCR beta chain comes out of a study of CD8+ T cells in alopecia areata. Study-level background: Severity in treated patients was scored by percentage of scalp area affected. Study observations and caveats: Numerous expanded lesional clones remained in scalp and blood during tofacitinib. In scalp, tofacitinib significantly decreased clonality and expanded CD8+ clones among the top 100.

Once RNA had been extracted, it was reverse transcribed into cDNA to act as the sequencing template. Sequencing was performed with immunoSEQ multiplex PCR; in TCRdb, only in-frame clones are kept and a portion is missing. The sample includes 150,000 to 200,000 clones, 51% of them seen just once. In regard to this clone: Its antigen is unidentified.

The V end was cut by 0 bases, the J end by 0 bases, with 9 bases between. CDR3 length equals 14 residues. Germline V CDR1 and CDR2: GTSNPN, SVGIG (reference sequence). Noted treatment: oral pan-JAK inhibitor, 5-10 mg twice daily. Collected material from alopecia areata patients comprised lesional scalp punch biopsies and peripheral blood. The sequencing here drew on CD8+ T cells sorted from blood, taken around week 54, from a patient treated with tofacitinib. This chain joins TRBV30 and TRBJ2-7; tentatively, D is TRBD1 or TRBD2 (5 bases each). The receptor was isolated from a human donor with alopecia areata. The CDR3 DNA reads as TGTGCCTGGAGTGTAGAGGGGAGCTCCTACGAGCAGTACTTC. It codes for CAWSVEGSSYEQYF.